This T cell receptor (beta chain) was sequenced for a study of Graves' ophthalmopathy and Graves' hyperthyroidism (dated by TCRdb to the late 2010s). About the study as a whole: Peripheral blood samples were taken at the time of initial diagnosis, before any treatment was given. A discovery set of about a hundred patients (43 ophthalmopathy, some 58 stable hyperthyroidism) was enrolled to explore V-J signatures distinguishing ophthalmopathy from hyperthyroidism. The roughly 100 discovery patients were randomly split 7:3 into training and test sets. For independent validation, a separate cohort was made up of 18 hyperthyroidism patients plus 17 patients who later progressed from hyperthyroidism to ophthalmopathy. In total, 135 blood samples were TCR-sequenced: fewer than 50 ophthalmopathy, some 80 hyperthyroidism and some 17 hyperthyroidism-to-ophthalmopathy patients. In about six hyperthyroidism patients, the T-cell repertoire of thyroid tissue was compared with the T-cell repertoire of blood. To tell Graves' ophthalmopathy apart from Graves' hyperthyroidism, and to predict which patients would progress to ophthalmopathy, the study relied on TCR beta repertoire signatures. After sampling, hyperthyroidism patients received methimazole starting at 30 mg daily, and ophthalmopathy patients received high-dose intravenous methylprednisolone. Points the paper makes about the study in general: In validation, the model predicted ophthalmopathy progression with more than 70% sensitivity and 72.22% specificity; approximately 12 predicted patients were CT-confirmed with GO in a median of around 6 months. In cross-validation, the 13-signature model distinguished ophthalmopathy from stable hyperthyroidism with 87.88% sensitivity and about 81% specificity, while in the test set the corresponding values were around 79% and 71%. No statistical method was used to set the sample size in advance, and the investigators knew which group each participant was assigned to. Most expanded thyroid clonotypes with frequency above 0.001 were also detected in blood, suggesting blood repertoires may reflect the thyroid immune response.

A patient counted as having stable hyperthyroidism if there was no progression to ophthalmopathy within 18 months of follow-up. Hyperthyroidism patients were newly diagnosed, with disease duration under 2 months, and aged 18 to 65 years. Anyone with other autoimmune diseases, uncontrolled infections, pregnancy or lactation was excluded from the study. Clinical symptoms, serum thyroxine, TRAb, thyroid ultrasound and orbital computed tomography formed the basis of the diagnosis. PBMCs were isolated from about 10 ml of fresh peripheral blood by Ficoll-Paque density gradient centrifugation. Total RNA was extracted using Trizol reagent, and RNA quality was checked on an Agilent 2100 Bioanalyzer. The CDR3 starts with the cysteine, ends with the phenylalanine, and has 13 residues. Solely the CDR3 DNA is kept, with 39 bases framed from the first base. V drops 8 bases and J drops 6 bases, leaving 16 bases in between. CDR1 and CDR2 are drawn from the germline V gene (reference sequence): MNHEY, SMNVEV.

TCR beta CDR3 regions were amplified from RNA transcripts for repertoire sequencing. HTBI primers and the Qiagen OneStep RT-PCR kit were used in a first-round RT-PCR, which was followed by a second-round multiplex PCR, size selection and purification. Libraries were sequenced paired-end with 100 bp reads on an Illumina HiSeq2000. Per the authors' processing: Reads were processed with SOAPnuke, discarding reads with adapters, uncalled bases, mean Phred below 15, or no exact constant-primer or identifier match. High-quality paired reads were merged with COPE v1.2.5. Unique nucleotide sequences were defined as clonotypes and aligned to IMGT TRB V, D and J references using MiTCR v1.1. Analysis was restricted to V-J combinations with a frequency above 0.0001, which covered about 99% of repertoires. For each V-J combination, a TCR clonal expansion and chaos score was defined as the ratio of F50 clonal expansion to chaos observed in the TCRdist matrix. Welch's t-statistics and random forest were used to narrow the features down to approximately 13 V-J combinations, which were then fed into a naive Bayes classifier. Thyroid-blood repertoire similarity was quantified with the Morisita-Horn index. TCRdb reran the public reads through fastp at Q25 and MiXCR, keeping productive beta chains. Entries are consolidated by CDR3 protein sequence, retaining the most common genes and DNA. The V and J calls come from TCRdb's annotation, not from the publication. For this sample there are roughly 410,000 distinct CDR3 sequences; 15% appear just once. Clones ranked in the top ten supply roughly 7% of the sample.

This clonotype was detected ten times or more. Its antigen is unknown. Within one base of it there is no much larger clone, and no base qualities were kept. This TCR was recovered from a woman younger than 35 with stable Graves' hyperthyroidism. Donor details come from another sample of the same person, matched by shared clones. This sequence uses TRBV27 and TRBJ1-2; the D gene lacks a confident call. The sequenced sample was peripheral blood. The nucleotide sequence reads as follows: TGTGCCAGCTCTCGACCCACGGGCGATGGCTACACCTTC. This is translated as CASSRPTGDGYTF.